The following is a T cell receptor (beta chain) sequence with its context. Its specificity is unknown. A universal primer site was added by template switching, and unique molecular identifiers were carried by the cDNA. One entry per CDR3 protein results from TCRdb running MiXCR on the 5' RACE reads. The sample lists 1.5 million to 2 million distinct CDR3 sequences; 32% were seen once. This entry comes from a study of identical twins. Study results and caveats: Insertions were reduced in abundant cord blood beta clonotypes but not in memory repertoires. With beta out-of-frame sequences, excess sharing by twins was weaker.

Sequencing used cord blood. The sequence came from a newborn girl in good health.

Here the CDR3 reads CASTPWKDSKYGYTF. In DNA form, the CDR3 reads TGTGCCAGCACCCCATGGAAAGATTCAAAATATGGCTACACCTTC. The chain links TRBV12-3 or TRBV12-4 to TRBJ1-2; the D is unclear. The CDR3 consists of 15 residues. Trimming left V 7 bases short and J 5 bases short, with 20 bases between.